A selection of T cell receptor beta chains follows, all from one sample in a study of blood T cell repertoires in COVID-19. The repertoire was sequenced with immunoSEQ multiplex PCR; TCRdb's copy has only in-frame clones and lacks some. The sample lists approximately 230,000 clones; about 90% were seen once. The sequenced sample consisted of peripheral blood. These receptors all stem from a man aged 80 or over with acute or convalescent COVID-19. Each CDR3 is given with its conserved first and last residue. D genes are given only for firm matches. Rows give clone size only sometimes, using once, few, many, or a class for an expanded clone.

>NA|TRBV6-5|TRBD1|TRBJ2-4
TGTGCCAGCCGGGACAGACAAAACATTCAGTACTTC
CASRDRQNIQYF
>NA|TRBV7-3|NA|TRBJ2-2
TGTGCCAGCAGCTTAGGAGGAGCGGGCACCGGGGAGCTGTTTTTT
CASSLGGAGTGELFF
>NA|TRBV5-4|NA|TRBJ2-1
TGTGCCAGCAGCTCAAACCAGGGGTGGAATGAGCAGTTCTTC
CASSSNQGWNEQFF
>few|TRBV28|NA|TRBJ1-2
TGTGCAACGCAGGGGAACTATGGCTACACCTTC
CATQGNYGYTF
>NA|TRBV18|TRBD1|TRBJ1-5
TGTGCCAGCTCACCCGGACAGGAGCCCCAGCATTTT
CASSPGQEPQHF
>NA|TRBV7-2|NA|TRBJ2-3
TGTGCCAGCTGCTGGACCAGGGGCGATACGCAGTATTTT
CASCWTRGDTQYF
>NA|TRBV19|TRBD1|TRBJ1-4
TGTGCCAGTAGTATGACAGGGACTAATGAAAAACTGTTTTTT
CASSMTGTNEKLFF
>NA|TRBV6-5|TRBD1|TRBJ1-1
TGTGCCAGCAGTTGGGACAGGACAAACACTGAAGCTTTCTTT
CASSWDRTNTEAFF
>NA|TRBV18|NA|TRBJ2-5
TGTGCCAGCTCACCACTAGCGGCCCAAGAGACCCAGTACTTC
CASSPLAAQETQYF
>NA|TRBV6-4|TRBD1|TRBJ2-5
TGTGCCAGCAGTGAAACAGGGGGCGTTGAGGAGACCCAGTACTTC
CASSETGGVEETQYF
>once|TRBV21-1|NA|TRBJ2-6
TGTGCCAGCAGCAAGAGTTCCTGTCGAGGGGGTCTCTCTGGGGCCAACGTCCTGACTTTC
CASSKSSCRGGLSGANVLTF
>NA|TRBV6-5|TRBD1|TRBJ1-5
TGTGCCACCGACAGGGGGGGCAATCAGCCCCAGCATTTT
CATDRGGNQPQHF
>NA|TRBV2|TRBD1|TRBJ1-2
TGTGCCAGCAGTGAACGGACAGGGTGGAGTAGCGGCTACACCTTC
CASSERTGWSSGYTF
>NA|TRBV5-8|TRBD1|TRBJ2-5
TGTGCCAGCAGCTTGGGGGAACAGACAGGGGTTCGAGAGACCCAGTACTTC
CASSLGEQTGVRETQYF
>NA|TRBV28|TRBD2|TRBJ2-1
TGTGCCAGCAGTTGGGGGACTAGCGACAATGAGCAGTTCTTC
CASSWGTSDNEQFF
>NA|TRBV24-1|NA|TRBJ1-2
TGTGCCACCAGTGACCTGACAGGACTCAATGGCTACACCTTC
CATSDLTGLNGYTF
>NA|TRBV7-6|TRBD1|TRBJ2-3
TGTGCCAGCAGCTTAGATTCACAGGGGGCCGCAGATACGCAGTATTTT
CASSLDSQGAADTQYF
>NA|TRBV12-3/TRBV12-4|NA|TRBJ2-5
TGTGCCAGCAGTATCCTAGGGACCCAGTACTTC
CASSILGTQYF
>once|TRBV29-1|TRBD1|TRBJ1-4
TGCAGCGTTGGTGTTTTTTCGGGGACAGGGGTCGAAAAACTGTTTTTT
CSVGVFSGTGVEKLFF
>NA|TRBV28|NA|TRBJ2-1
TGTGCCAGCAGCCGCCCCGGGGTCCCCTACAATGAGCAGTTCTTC
CASSRPGVPYNEQFF
>NA|TRBV2|NA|TRBJ1-5
TGTGCCAGCAGCGACCAGGACGGGGTCGATCAGCCCCAGCATTTT
CASSDQDGVDQPQHF
>NA|TRBV19|NA|TRBJ1-1
TGTGCCAGTAGTATAGGCGGCACGAACACTGAAGCTTTCTTT
CASSIGGTNTEAFF
>NA|TRBV5-1|TRBD1|TRBJ1-1
TGCGCCAGCAGCTACGGACAGGGGGCCACTGAAGCTTTCTTT
CASSYGQGATEAFF
>NA|TRBV11-2|NA|TRBJ2-1
TGTGCCAGCAGCTTACGTCGGGGGAGCTCCTACAATGAGCAGTTCTTC
CASSLRRGSSYNEQFF
>NA|TRBV11-1|TRBD1|TRBJ2-7
TGTGCCAGCAGCAGACGACAGGGCTACGAGCAGTACTTC
CASSRRQGYEQYF
>NA|TRBV20-1|NA|TRBJ2-1
TGCAGTGCTAGTCGGGCCACAGGGCCCGACAATGAGCAGTTCTTC
CSASRATGPDNEQFF
>few|TRBV4-1|TRBD2|TRBJ2-1
TGCGCCAGCAGCCAGGCTAGCGGGAGCTCCTACAATGAGCAGTTCTTC
CASSQASGSSYNEQFF
>NA|TRBV3-1/TRBV3-2|TRBD2|TRBJ2-2
TGTGCCAGCGGTGGGCGGGAGGGCACCGGGGAGCTGTTTTTT
CASGGREGTGELFF
>NA|TRBV12-3/TRBV12-4|TRBD1|TRBJ1-1
TGTGCCAGCAGGGGGGACAGGGCAACTGAAGCTTTCTTT
CASRGDRATEAFF
>NA|TRBV19|TRBD1|TRBJ2-1
TGTGCCTCTACACAGGGGTCTAGGTCCTACAATGAGCAGTTCTTC
CASTQGSRSYNEQFF
>NA|TRBV6-6|NA|TRBJ1-4
TGTGCCAGCAGTTACTCAGGAGGGGACGAAAAACTGTTTTTT
CASSYSGGDEKLFF
>NA|TRBV18|NA|TRBJ1-1
TGTGCCAGCTCACCACAGGCGGAGATGAACACTGAAGCTTTCTTT
CASSPQAEMNTEAFF
>once|TRBV7-9|TRBD1|TRBJ1-4
TGTGCCAGCAGCGAGAACAGGGGGCGGGCTAATGAAAAACTGTTTTTT
CASSENRGRANEKLFF
>NA|TRBV29-1|TRBD1|TRBJ2-7
TGCAGCGTTGAAGGCGGACCGGGACAGACTTACGAGCAGTACTTC
CSVEGGPGQTYEQYF
>NA|TRBV11-3|NA|TRBJ2-6
TGTGCCAGCAGCTTAGGGGGAGGAGGGAGCTCTGGGGCCAACGTCCTGACTTTC
CASSLGGGGSSGANVLTF
>NA|TRBV19|TRBD1|TRBJ1-4
TGTGCCAGTAGTATCTCCGGACAGGTTGAAAAACTGTTTTTT
CASSISGQVEKLFF
>NA|TRBV6-5|TRBD1|TRBJ1-2
TGTGCCAGCGTTTGGGACAGGGTTACCTCTGGCTACACCTTC
CASVWDRVTSGYTF
>NA|TRBV6-2/TRBV6-3|NA|TRBJ1-5
TGTGCCAGCAGTTTCGGGACATCAAACAATCAGCCCCAGCATTTT
CASSFGTSNNQPQHF
>once|TRBV6-5|NA|TRBJ1-1
TGTGCCAGCAGTTACTCAGGAACTAGAATGAACACTGAAGCTTTCTTT
CASSYSGTRMNTEAFF
>NA|TRBV7-2|TRBD2|TRBJ2-5
TGTGCCAGCCGGACTAGCGGAGTACAAGAGACCCAGTACTTC
CASRTSGVQETQYF
>NA|TRBV7-2|TRBD1|TRBJ2-7
TGTGCCAGCAGCTTAGCGGGGACAGCGCAGCAGTACTTC
CASSLAGTAQQYF
>NA|TRBV18|TRBD1|TRBJ1-5
TGTGCCAGCTCAGGGACAGGCTACAATCAGCCCCAGCATTTT
CASSGTGYNQPQHF
>few|TRBV7-3|TRBD2|TRBJ2-1
TGTGCCAGCAGCTTGTTAGCGGGCGCAGGTTTCAATGAGCAGTTCTTC
CASSLLAGAGFNEQFF
>NA|TRBV4-2|TRBD2|TRBJ2-4
TGTGCCAGCAGCCAAGATAGAAGCGGGGGGGCCAAAAACATTCAGTACTTC
CASSQDRSGGAKNIQYF
>NA|TRBV6-5|NA|TRBJ1-5
TGTGCCAGCACAACAGGCGTCCGTGGAAATCAGCCCCAGCATTTT
CASTTGVRGNQPQHF
>NA|TRBV11-2|NA|TRBJ1-1
TGTGCCAGCAGCCGGTACCTGGCAGGGATGAACACTGAAGCTTTCTTT
CASSRYLAGMNTEAFF
>NA|TRBV3-1/TRBV3-2|TRBD1|TRBJ1-1
TGTGCCAGCAGCCACAACAGGGGCACTGAAGCTTTCTTT
CASSHNRGTEAFF
>NA|TRBV7-2|TRBD1|TRBJ1-1
TGTGCCAGCAGCTCAAAGACCAGGGGGCGGTTAGGCGCTTTCTTT
CASSSKTRGRLGAFF
>NA|TRBV29-1|TRBD1|TRBJ2-2
TGCAGCGTTGAAGATAGGACAGGGAACACCGGGGAGCTGTTTTTT
CSVEDRTGNTGELFF
>once|TRBV19|NA|TRBJ1-2
TGTGCCGTTCAAGAGAACTATGGCTACACCTTC
CAVQENYGYTF
>NA|TRBV4-3|NA|TRBJ2-7
TGCGCCAGCAGCCAAGAACTGGACAGCCTGACCTACGAGCAGTACTTC
CASSQELDSLTYEQYF
>NA|TRBV10-3|NA|TRBJ2-3
TGTGCCATCAGTGATATAGAACCACGCACAGATACGCAGTATTTT
CAISDIEPRTDTQYF
>NA|TRBV6-6|TRBD1|TRBJ1-4
TGTGCCAGCAGTTCACCGGGACAGGGCAATGAAAAACTGTTTTTT
CASSSPGQGNEKLFF
>NA|TRBV29-1|NA|TRBJ2-1
TGCAGCGTTCCTACCCCAGGATACAATGAGCAGTTCTTC
CSVPTPGYNEQFF
>NA|TRBV7-9|NA|TRBJ2-3
TGTGCCAGCAGCCTATGGAGTGACACGCAGTATTTT
CASSLWSDTQYF
>NA|TRBV19|NA|TRBJ2-7
TGTGCCAGTAGTACCCCGCGGGGACGGTACGGTGGAGAGCAGTACTTC
CASSTPRGRYGGEQYF
>NA|TRBV14|NA|TRBJ2-6
TGTGCCAGCAGCCAAAGACTTCGAGGCGGGGCCAACGTCCTGACTTTC
CASSQRLRGGANVLTF
>once|TRBV2|TRBD1|TRBJ2-7
TGTGCCAGCAGTGAAAATTCTCGGACAGGGGAACGCGAGCAGTACTTC
CASSENSRTGEREQYF
>NA|TRBV9|TRBD1|TRBJ2-7
TGTGCCAGCAGCGTAAACCCGGGACAGGGGGACGAGCAGTACTTC
CASSVNPGQGDEQYF
>NA|TRBV28|NA|TRBJ1-5
TGTGCCAGCAGACGAGGTTCGGCAGGGCGAAGCAATCAGCCCCAGCATTTT
CASRRGSAGRSNQPQHF